What follows are 7 T cell receptor beta chains derived from one specimen sequenced in a study of shared clonotypes between healthy human individuals. Assay used: immunoSEQ multiplex PCR; TCRdb lists only in-frame clones, some missing. The sample has under 2,000,000 clones, approximately 95% seen once. Positively selected for CCR7, the CD45RO-negative cells used as naive CD8 cells excluded terminally differentiated effector memory CD45RA+ cells. Sequenced sample: naive CD8+ T cells sorted from blood. The receptors come from a man younger than 30 in good health.

The J gene is TRBJ2-1, the V gene TRBV29-1; D unclear. The CDR3 is 9 amino acids. The ends were cut back, 6 bases at V and 9 bases at J, with 6 bases in the middle. The germline gives CDR1 SQVTM, CDR2 ANQGSEA. CDR3 region: CSVELEQFF. CDR3 in DNA: TGCAGCGTCGAGCTTGAGCAGTTCTTC.

This clone was recorded once. Mismatch with germline at one junction end may stem from a read error. The CDR3 spells CASSDGGAAVNF. CDR3 in DNA: TGTGCCAGCAGTGACGGCGGGGCCGCTGTAAACTTC. This sequence joins TRBV6-4 and TRBJ2-5; tentative D call: TRBD2 (6 bases). Germline CDR1 is MRHNA and CDR2 is SNTAGT. The CDR3 covers 12 residues.

This clone has just one count. The chain couples TRBV10-3 to TRBJ2-7; 7 bases match TRBD1. This CDR3 has 14 residues. V lost 3 bases to trimming and J lost 0 bases; unmatched junction nucleotides: 2. Per germline, CDR1 ENHRY and CDR2 SYGVKD. The chain's CDR3 is CAISEQGSSYEQYF. CDR3 coding DNA: TGTGCCATCAGTGAACAGGGGAGCTCCTACGAGCAGTACTTC.

V and J are TRBV5-4 and TRBJ1-2; D unresolved. Germline CDR1 SGHNT, CDR2 YYREEE (reference sequence). Trimming took off 0 bases at V and 4 bases at J, with 16 bases between the two ends. The CDR3 loop spans 16 amino acids. DNA for the CDR3: TGTGCCAGCAGCTTGGCCTACAGCGAAAGTGGCTATGGCTACACCTTC. Protein product: CASSLAYSESGYGYTF.

The J gene is TRBJ2-7, the V gene TRBV11-2; D gene ambiguous. CDR1 SGHAT and CDR2 FQNNGV come from the germline V gene. The V end was cut by 1 base, the J end by 2 bases, with 9 bases between. The CDR3 is made up of 14 amino acids. The CDR3 DNA follows: TGTGCCAGCAGCTTAGTCGCCAGTGCCTACGAGCAGTACTTC. Translated: CASSLVASAYEQYF. The variable domain in full, completed from reference TRBV11-2 and TRBJ2-7, reads EAGVAQSPRYKIIEKRQSVAFWCNPISGHATLYWYQQILGQGPKLLIQFQNNGVVDDSQLPKDRFSAERLKGVDSTLKIQPAKLEDSAVYLCASSLVASAYEQYFGPGTRLTVT.

V is TRBV6-6 and J is TRBJ1-4, with TRBD1 identical over 7 bases. The CDR3 is made up of 15 amino acids. V dropped 5 bases and J dropped 6; count of bases not matched to a gene: 9. Looked up from germline, CDR1 is MNHNY and CDR2 is SVGAGI (reference sequence). CDR3 in DNA: TGTGCCAGCAGTCCCACAGGGGCGGCGTATGAAAAACTGTTTTTT. It translates to CASSPTGAAYEKLFF.

The CDR3 region has the DNA TGCGCCAGCAGTGACGGTGGAGTTAATGAAAAACTGTTTTTT. Amino acid sequence: CASSDGGVNEKLFF. The chain carries TRBV10-2 and TRBJ1-4; D unresolved. Germline V CDR1 and CDR2: WSHSY, SAAADI. Trimming removed 3 bases at V and 4 bases at J, with 9 bases between. The CDR3 runs to 14 residues.